This TCR beta chain was sequenced during a study of blood T cells in healthy people across ages. Background on the study: With template switching, about one barcoded beta molecule was captured per two T cells. Whole-study findings and limits: Naive CD4+ cell counts and diversity both ran higher in long-lived than in aged donors. No conclusive comparison of naive versus antigen-experienced cells was possible with unsorted PBMCs.

A J-beta primer mix and a sample-barcoded 5' primer were used in a second PCR of roughly 7 to 12 cycles. All cDNA molecules were each tagged by a template-switch adaptor with 12 random nucleotides. TCRdb reprocessed the 5' RACE reads with MiXCR, giving one entry per CDR3 protein. In the table there are hundreds of thousands of distinct CDR3 sequences, 56% of which are singletons. With respect to this clonotype: Its antigen is still unknown.

The CDR3 runs 11 residues. CDR1 is SQVTM, CDR2 ANQGSEA, per germline. V gave up 5 bases and J gave up 4 bases, with 9 bases separating them. The sequenced sample consisted of blood. The V and J genes are TRBV29-1 and TRBJ2-7; D is possibly TRBD1 (6 bases). This TCR was sampled from a man aged 35-49 years in good health. For the CDR3, the DNA is TGCAGCGTTTCAGGGGAATACGAGCAGTACTTC. As protein: CSVSGEYEQYF.